The entry that follows covers one TCR beta chain sequence. The sample comes from a study of T cells in Graves' hyperthyroidism and ophthalmopathy. Amplification of TCR beta CDR3 regions was performed using RNA transcripts as template. First-round RT-PCR of the TCR CDR3 relied on the HTBI primer set. Each CDR3 protein gets one entry after TCRdb re-called the multiplex PCR reads with MiXCR. The repertoire holds roughly 350,000 distinct CDR3 sequences, with 14% as singletons. The germline CDR1 and CDR2 sequences are MNHNS and SASEGT. The V end was cut by 4 bases, the J end by 5 bases, with 17 bases between. This CDR3 contains 15 residues.

Sequencing was performed on blood. The V and J genes are TRBV6-1 and TRBJ2-5; D tentatively fits TRBD1 or TRBD2 (5 bases each). This sequence was found in a woman younger than 45 with Graves' hyperthyroidism. The CDR3 DNA is TGTGCCAGCAGTGGGGAGAGGGGATGGGGCGAGACCCAGTACTTC. Amino acids: CASSGERGWGETQYF.